These 2 T cell receptor beta chains share one sample of origin, sequenced in a study of blood T cell repertoires in COVID-19. TCRdb's copy holds only in-frame clones and misses some; the assay was immunoSEQ multiplex PCR. The sample records around 37,000 clones, around 84% being singletons. Sequencing input: peripheral blood. All receptors derive from a man between 60 and 75 years old with COVID-19, enrolled during active disease.

This chain joins TRBV9 and TRBJ1-6, with D unresolved. The germline gives CDR1 SGDLS, CDR2 YYNGEE. The length of the CDR3 is 15 residues. V was cut by 4 bases and J by 0 bases, with 8 bases left in between. CDR3 region: CASSPKSSYNSPLHF. The CDR3 region has the DNA TGTGCCAGCAGCCCCAAGAGCTCCTATAATTCACCCCTCCACTTT.

V is TRBV30 and J is TRBJ1-2; TRBD1 matches at 7 bases. The length of the CDR3 is 14 residues. J was trimmed by 8 bases and V by 1 base; bases with no gene match: 10. Germline CDR1 is GTSNPN and CDR2 is SVGIG (reference sequence). The CDR3 reads CAWSALRGRGGYTF. For the CDR3, the DNA is TGTGCCTGGAGTGCTTTGAGGGGGCGAGGCGGCTACACCTTC.